Below, 14 T cell receptor beta chains from the same sample are listed, as sequenced in a study of blood T cell repertoires in COVID-19. Clones were read by immunoSEQ multiplex PCR, and TCRdb kept only the in-frame ones, dropping some. The sample lists about 97,000 clones; approximately 90% were seen once. The specimen was peripheral blood. These receptors were obtained from a human donor in a cohort sampled during active COVID-19.

V usage is TRBV11-3 and J usage is TRBJ1-3, with unresolved D. V was trimmed by 1 base and J by 4 bases, leaving 14 bases between them. Germline CDR1 is SGHNT and CDR2 is YENEEA. The CDR3 spans 16 residues. CDR3 sequence: CASSLGGTNEGNTIYF. The CDR3 region has the DNA TGTGCCAGCAGCTTAGGCGGCACTAACGAGGGAAACACCATATATTTT.

The chain combines TRBV2 with TRBJ1-3, with 7 positions matching TRBD1. Germline V CDR1 and CDR2: SNHLY, FYNNEI. V dropped 7 bases and J dropped 0; count of bases not matched to a gene: 6. The CDR3 covers 15 residues. CDR3 loop: CASTLGQNSGNTIYF. The CDR3 coding sequence is TGTGCCAGCACCTTGGGACAGAACTCTGGAAACACCATATATTTT.

This chain connects TRBV6-1 to TRBJ1-2, with 10 bases identical to TRBD1. Germline assignment: CDR1 MNHNS and CDR2 SASEGT. Trimming cost V 4 bases and J 4 bases; bases outside gene matches: 9. CDR3 length: 16 amino acids. This CDR3 reads CASSVTTGGRGYGYTF. The CDR3 DNA is TGTGCCAGCAGTGTAACGACAGGGGGCCGGGGCTATGGCTACACCTTC.

The chain is built from TRBV4-1 and TRBJ1-1; 9 nucleotides agree with TRBD1. Losses at the gene ends were 10 bases for V and 2 bases for J; bases not matched to a gene: 14. CDR3 size: 16 residues. Germline V gene data show CDR1 as MGHRA and CDR2 as YSYEKL. The CDR3 DNA sequence: TGCGCCACCATCAAGACCCCGGGACAGGGCAACACTGAAGCTTTCTTT. This codes for CATIKTPGQGNTEAFF.

The chain is built from TRBV15 and TRBJ1-5, with TRBD1 identical over 10 bases. Germline trimming cut 11 bases from V and 4 bases from J; bases unmatched to any gene: 5. From germline, CDR1 is LNHNV and CDR2 YYDKDF (reference sequence). The CDR3 extends over 13 amino acids. The CDR3 spells CAVRTGGNQPQHF. CDR3 nucleotides: TGTGCCGTACGGACAGGGGGGAATCAGCCCCAGCATTTT.

The rearrangement uses TRBV7-9 and TRBJ2-3; a possible D gene is TRBD2 (7 bases). This CDR3 region has 15 residues. CDR1 and CDR2 (germline): SEHNR, FQNEAQ (reference sequence). The V gene lost 2 bases and the J gene lost 4 bases, with 13 bases spanning the gap. The CDR3 sequence is CASSLLGEGADTQYF. The DNA of the CDR3 is TGTGCCAGCAGCTTACTGGGGGAGGGGGCAGATACGCAGTATTTT.

The genes are TRBV28 and TRBJ1-3; TRBD1 might be the D (5 bases). V lost 7 bases to trimming and J lost 2 bases, with 24 bases between them. Germline assignment: CDR1 MDHEN and CDR2 SYDVKM. The CDR3 runs to 18 residues. The CDR3, as DNA: TGTGCCAGCATCCCTACCCAAGGGTCAGGGCTTCCTGGAAACACCATATATTTT. Translating it yields CASIPTQGSGLPGNTIYF.

The chain is built from TRBV12-5 and TRBJ1-5, with D uncertain. The V end was cut by 1 base, the J end by 2 bases, with 9 bases between. There are 15 residues in the CDR3. CDR1 LGHNT and CDR2 FRNRAP come from the germline V gene. CDR3 protein: CASGLARAGNQPQHF. The DNA of the CDR3 is TGTGCTAGTGGTTTGGCGAGGGCAGGCAATCAGCCCCAGCATTTT.

The chain uses TRBV6-1 and TRBJ2-6; TRBD1 matches 9 bases. CDR1 is MNHNS and CDR2 is SASEGT in the germline V gene. Germline trimming cut 4 bases from V and 2 bases from J; bases unmatched to any gene: 6. The CDR3 runs to 17 residues. As DNA, the CDR3 is TGTGCCAGCAGTGGACAGGGGGTAGGTGCTGGGGCCAACGTCCTGACTTTC. It specifies CASSGQGVGAGANVLTF.

V is TRBV30 and J is TRBJ2-7; the match to TRBD1 covers 8 bases. Germline V gene data show CDR1 as GTSNPN and CDR2 as SVGIG (reference sequence). This CDR3 contains 14 residues. Germline trimming cut 2 bases from V and 5 bases from J; bases unmatched to any gene: 8. CDR3 sequence: CAWSRGNRGDEQYF. CDR3 nucleotide sequence: TGTGCCTGGAGTAGAGGAAACAGGGGGGACGAGCAGTACTTC.

The chain employs TRBV27 and TRBJ2-7; 8 nucleotides align to TRBD1. The length of the CDR3 is 14 residues. The J segment lost 5 bases and the V segment lost 6 bases, leaving 9 bases of the junction unmatched. Germline V gene data show CDR1 as MNHEY and CDR2 as SMNVEV (reference sequence). The CDR3 region is CASSLTGVIDEQYF. The CDR3 bases are TGTGCCAGCAGCCTGACAGGGGTCATCGACGAGCAGTACTTC.

V is TRBV24-1 and J is TRBJ2-1, with 10 positions matching TRBD2. Germline-derived CDR1 and CDR2 are KGHDR and SFDVKD. The CDR3 length is 16 residues. V was pared by 1 base and J by 8 bases, with 7 bases of the junction left unmatched. CDR3 residues: CATSDFALAGVDEQFF. The CDR3 DNA reads TGTGCCACCAGTGATTTTGCGCTAGCGGGAGTGGATGAGCAGTTCTTC.

V is TRBV9 and J is TRBJ2-1, with D maybe TRBD2 (6 bases). V was pared by 3 bases and J by 13 bases, with 29 bases between. Germline CDR1 is SGDLS and CDR2 is YYNGEE. The CDR3 has 17 residues. The CDR3 nucleotides are TGTGCCAGCAGCGCCGAGCCCTCCCGGGACTTCAATTACCCCCAGTTCTTC. The encoded protein is CASSAEPSRDFNYPQFF.

Details on this clone: The sample holds other DNA sequences that translate to the same CDR3. The V call is TRBV2, the J call TRBJ1-1, with D tentatively TRBD1 (6 bases). Trimming removed 4 bases from V and 0 bases from J, with 9 bases in between. The CDR3 loop spans 14 amino acids. Germline V lookup: CDR1 SNHLY, CDR2 FYNNEI. The CDR3 spells CASSVGQLNTEAFF. The CDR3 DNA reads as TGTGCCAGCAGTGTAGGACAGTTGAACACTGAAGCTTTCTTT.